The clone carrying this TCR beta chain was seen only once. Antigen: not known. The sample originates from a study of T cell responses to AZD1222 COVID-19 vaccine. Study-level results: Clonal diversity may have been underestimated, and the donors were mostly white British, with more females than males. After two AZD1222 doses, spike-specific TCR breadth and depth rose versus day 0. Spike was spanned by vaccine-associated CD4 TCRs, with dominance at 160-218 and 743-854. Nearly half of spike-specific TCRs reportedly target variant regions that are unmutated in the B.1.351 and B.1.1.7 variants.

The CDR3 loop spans 16 amino acids. Germline-derived CDR1 and CDR2 are SGHNT and YYREEE (reference sequence). V lost 4 bases and J lost 3; bases outside the gene matches: 5. Assay: immunoSEQ multiplex PCR; the TCRdb copy retains only in-frame clones and omits some. The sample has about 94,000 clones; nearly 90% are singletons. The sequence was obtained from an adult in good health. Sample: peripheral blood, taken on day 0 of AZD1222 vaccination. The rearrangement links TRBV5-4 to TRBJ2-5; TRBD2 matches at 14 bases. The DNA of the CDR3 is TGTGCCAGCAGCCCAAAGACTAGCGGGGGGGAAGAGACCCAGTACTTC. Amino acids: CASSPKTSGGEETQYF.